The next 13 T cell receptor beta chains were all read from a single sample in a study of blood T cell repertoires in COVID-19. The protocol was immunoSEQ multiplex PCR, while the TCRdb copy is restricted to in-frame clones and leaves out a portion. Of about 70,000 clones in the sample, roughly nine tenths were seen once. Specimen: peripheral blood. The receptors shown here come from a human donor in a cohort sampled during active COVID-19.

CDR3 residues: CASSPTGLNQPQHF. DNA of the CDR3: TGTGCCAGCAGCCCGACAGGCCTCAATCAGCCCCAGCATTTT. This chain connects TRBV7-2 to TRBJ1-5; weak D call: TRBD1 (6 bases). This CDR3 contains 14 residues. The ends were cut back, 5 bases at V and 3 bases at J, with 11 bases in the middle. The germline CDR1 and CDR2 sequences are SGHTA and FQGNSA.

The CDR3 DNA reads as TGTGCCAGCAGCCAACTCTCCCCTGGACAGGGGAGGGCCTATGGCTACACCTTC. Translating it yields CASSQLSPGQGRAYGYTF. The chain couples TRBV4-2 to TRBJ1-2, with 9 nucleotides matching TRBD1. This CDR3 contains 18 residues. Germline V gene sequence: CDR1 LGHNA, CDR2 YNFKEQ. The V segment lost 2 bases and the J segment 4 bases; nucleotides outside the gene matches: 14.

The chain combines TRBV7-2 with TRBJ2-5; D gene ambiguous. The CDR3 covers 10 residues. Germline-derived CDR1 and CDR2 are SGHTA and FQGNSA. Trimming pared 6 bases from V and 5 bases from J, leaving 4 bases between. CDR3 loop: CASSLETQYF. The CDR3 nucleotides read TGTGCCAGCAGTCTGGAGACCCAGTACTTC.

This sequence joins TRBV27 and TRBJ2-5; possible D gene TRBD2, 6 bases. CDR1 and CDR2 (germline): MNHEY, SMNVEV (reference sequence). This CDR3 contains 15 residues. The V and J ends lost 5 bases and 4 bases respectively, with 17 bases between them. The CDR3 sequence is CASSRTLLASETQYF. CDR3 DNA sequence: TGTGCCAGCAGTCGTACGCTTCTAGCGTCAGAGACCCAGTACTTC.

V and J are TRBV7-2 and TRBJ2-5; the match to TRBD2 covers 8 bases. The ends lost 1 base at V and 4 bases at J; junction bases unmatched: 11. CDR1 is SGHTA and CDR2 is FQGNSA in the germline V gene. The CDR3 runs to 17 residues. CDR3 in DNA: TGTGCCAGCAGCTTAGGGCCCCACGGAGCGGGAGTAGAGACCCAGTACTTC. It specifies CASSLGPHGAGVETQYF.

The chain employs TRBV5-5 and TRBJ2-5, with 12 bases identical to TRBD1. In germline, CDR1 is SGHKS, CDR2 YYEKEE (reference sequence). V was pared by 3 bases and J by 11 bases, with 8 bases of the junction left unmatched. This CDR3 has 14 residues. The CDR3 region has the DNA TGTGCCAGCAGCTCCACCGGGACAGGGGGCGAACAGTACTTC. Protein product: CASSSTGTGGEQYF.

The chain carries TRBV28 and TRBJ1-2, with TRBD1 matching over 7 bases. Germline CDR1 reads MDHEN; CDR2 reads SYDVKM. The CDR3 runs 14 residues. Losses at the gene ends were 1 base for V and 3 bases for J; bases not matched to a gene: 2. CDR3 bases: TGTGCCAGCAGTTTATCACAGGGGCACTATGGCTACACCTTC. Translated, it gives CASSLSQGHYGYTF.

The CDR3 coding sequence is TGTGCCACCAGTGAGGGTCAGGGAATCTCCTATGGCTACACCTTC. Its translation is CATSEGQGISYGYTF. The chain carries TRBV24-1 and TRBJ1-2; TRBD1 might be the D (5 bases). This CDR3 comprises 15 residues. Trimming removed 4 bases at V and 4 bases at J, with 15 bases between. Per the germline V gene, CDR1 is KGHDR and CDR2 is SFDVKD.

This chain joins TRBV19 and TRBJ1-1; possibly TRBD1 for D (6 bases). V lost 5 bases and J 4 bases, leaving 14 bases between the germline ends. In germline, CDR1 is LNHDA, CDR2 SQIVND (reference sequence). CDR3 length: 14 residues. The CDR3: CASSQQGLGTEAFF. Here the CDR3 DNA reads TGTGCCAGTAGTCAACAGGGCCTGGGCACTGAAGCTTTCTTT.

This clone was observed a handful of times. The chain is built from TRBV9 and TRBJ1-2; 8 bases are a match to TRBD1. Germline trimming cut 3 bases from V and 5 bases from J; bases unmatched to any gene: 3. Germline V gives CDR1 SGDLS, CDR2 YYNGEE. This CDR3 spans 13 amino acids. CDR3 sequence (DNA): TGTGCCAGCAGCGACCGACAGGGGTATGGCTACACCTTC. The encoded protein is CASSDRQGYGYTF.

The rearrangement links TRBV29-1 to TRBJ2-1, with TRBD1 as a possible D gene (5 bases). Per the germline V gene, CDR1 is SQVTM and CDR2 is ANQGSEA. Trimming took off 2 bases at V and 8 bases at J, with 10 bases between the two ends. This CDR3 has 12 residues. CDR3 protein: CSVEIGAHEQFF. In DNA, the CDR3 is TGCAGCGTTGAAATAGGGGCCCATGAGCAGTTCTTC.

This clone has a handful of counts. CDR3 sequence (DNA): TGTGCCAGCAGCTTAGAAGGGACTAGACAAGAGACCCAGTACTTC. Amino acids: CASSLEGTRQETQYF. This sequence joins TRBV7-9 and TRBJ2-5, with 8 nucleotides matching TRBD2. In germline, CDR1 is SEHNR, CDR2 FQNEAQ (reference sequence). Trimming cost V 1 base and J 2 bases; bases outside gene matches: 3. The CDR3 extends over 15 amino acids. The variable domain in full, completed from reference TRBV7-9 and TRBJ2-5, reads DTGVSQNPRHKITKRGQNVTFRCDPISEHNRLYWYRQTLGQGPEFLTYFQNEAQLEKSRLLSDRFSAERPKGSFSTLEIQRTEQGDSAMYLCASSLEGTRQETQYFGPGTRLLVL.

The chain uses TRBV18 and TRBJ2-7, with 12 positions matching TRBD2. The CDR3 sequence is 18 residues long. Germline CDR1 reads KGHSH; CDR2 reads LQKENI. J gave up 1 base and V 3 bases, and 10 bases lay outside the gene matches. CDR3 DNA sequence: TGTGCCAGCTCACCCCGACTAGCGGGAGAAGGATTGTCCTACGAGCAGTACTTC. Translation gives CASSPRLAGEGLSYEQYF.